This T cell receptor beta chain is drawn from a study of T-cell reconstitution after alpha-beta-depleted transplantation in children (dated by TCRdb to about 2016). Background for the entire study: The study quantitatively tracked T-cell immune reconstitution after TCRalphabeta/CD19-depleted allogeneic hematopoietic cell transplantation in children using TCR repertoire profiling. The research as a whole found: The high TCRbeta diversity at day 60 in some patients was ascribed to recipient T cells and intrathymic progenitors that had survived conditioning. Over subsequent months, a decline in hyperexpanded clone frequencies was noted, and after one year, T-cell counts and TCRbeta diversity were mostly ascribed to newly produced T cells. The apparently early alphabetaT-cell count recovery about two months after transplant was reportedly dependent on only several hundred rapidly expanded clones derived from non-depleted graft cells.

The sample's treatment or condition label is to be understood as: allogeneic hematopoietic cell transplantation with graft depleted of TCRalphabeta T cells and CD19 B cells. The children who served as transplant recipients had been given grafts of TCRalphabeta/CD19-depleted allogeneic hematopoietic cells. Receptor libraries were prepared by PCR. This sample was sequenced with an Illumina HiSeq 2500. To normalize quantification of the TCRbeta repertoire, the TCR libraries were built with molecular barcoding that relied on unique molecular identifiers. The raw public reads went through TCRdb reprocessing: fastp at Q25, MiXCR clone calling, in-frame beta chains kept. Under each unique CDR3 protein, matching rows form one entry showing the most common genes and DNA. The sample data list roughly 300,000 distinct CDR3 sequences, and roughly 10% of these were observed just once. Clones ranked in the top ten supply 20% to 30% of the sample.

As encoded in the germline V gene (reference sequence), CDR1 is LGHDT while CDR2 is YNNKEL. Spanning cysteine to phenylalanine, the CDR3 consists of 15 amino acids. Of the read, only the CDR3 DNA is kept; its 45 bases are in frame from base 1. A note on this clonotype: Its antigen remains undetermined. This may be a read error: a much more frequent sequence differs by one nucleotide.

The TCR comes from a male patient under 10 years old who had a stem cell transplant for chronic granulomatous disease, so the T cells may come from the graft donor. Sample: peripheral blood, taken 180 days after TCRalphabeta/CD19-depleted stem cell transplant. The sequence links TRBV3-1 to TRBJ2-5, and possibly TRBD2, on 6 matching bases. The CDR3 protein is CATSQESGGAETQYF. The bases are TGTGCCACCAGCCAAGAAAGCGGAGGGGCGGAGACCCAGTACTTC.